A single sample gave rise to the 29 T cell receptor beta chains below, sequenced in a study of technical replicates of blood from a few donors. The assay was immunoSEQ multiplex PCR, and TCRdb's table has in-frame clones only and misses some. The table has about 79,000 clones, around 94% seen once. The specimen sequenced was T cells isolated from PBMCs. The receptors derive from a human donor in good health.

The chain employs TRBV7-6 and TRBJ1-2; a weak D match, TRBD1 (6 bases). Trimming pared 5 bases from V and 8 bases from J, leaving 18 bases between. CDR3 length equals 14 residues. Germline V gene data show CDR1 as SGHVS and CDR2 as FNYEAQ. The CDR3 loop is CASSPRSQGEGYTF. In DNA form, the CDR3 reads TGTGCCAGCAGCCCCCGCTCACAGGGTGAGGGCTACACCTTC.

The chain joins TRBV28 to TRBJ1-5, with 9 bases matching TRBD1. Germline CDR1 MDHEN, CDR2 SYDVKM. The CDR3 has 15 amino acids. J was trimmed by 5 bases and V by 3 bases; bases with no gene match: 5. In nucleotides, the CDR3 is TGTGCCAGCAGTTTCCAGGACAGGGGAGATCAGCCCCAGCATTTT. Its translation is CASSFQDRGDQPQHF.

V gene TRBV13 combines with J gene TRBJ2-5; TRBD2 agrees at 11 bases. Trimming at V came to 4 bases and at J to 4 bases, leaving 14 bases not matched to a gene. The CDR3 loop spans 18 amino acids. The germline gives CDR1 PRHDT, CDR2 FYEKMQ (reference sequence). The CDR3 coding sequence is TGTGCCAGCAGCTCCCAGGAATCGAATAGCGGGAGGGGAGAGACCCAGTACTTC. As protein: CASSSQESNSGRGETQYF.

This chain connects TRBV5-1 to TRBJ2-4; 8 bases match TRBD2. The CDR3 has 15 residues. Germline V lookup: CDR1 SGHRS, CDR2 YFSETQ. The trim removed 9 bases at V and 0 bases at J, leaving 8 bases unmatched. CDR3 bases: TGCGCCATCCAACTAGCGGCACTAGCCAAAAACATTCAGTACTTC. This codes for CAIQLAALAKNIQYF.

The CDR3 is CASSSTGAWTSGTRYEQYF. The CDR3 DNA reads TGTGCCAGCAGCTCTACAGGGGCTTGGACTAGCGGGACTCGGTACGAGCAGTACTTC. The chain joins TRBV7-9 to TRBJ2-7; 12 bases agree with TRBD2. The ends lost 4 bases at V and 4 bases at J; junction bases unmatched: 17. CDR1 is SEHNR, CDR2 FQNEAQ, per germline (reference sequence). The CDR3 sequence is 19 residues long.

This chain's CDR3 is CASSDATAVVASNQPQHF. CDR3 DNA sequence: TGTGCCAGCAGTGATGCGACCGCCGTAGTAGCTAGCAATCAGCCCCAGCATTTT. The rearrangement uses TRBV6-1 and TRBJ1-5; D ambiguous. This CDR3 is built from 18 residues. The ends were cut back, 3 bases at V and 0 bases at J, with 18 bases in the middle. Germline V gives CDR1 MNHNS, CDR2 SASEGT.

V usage is TRBV7-6 and J usage is TRBJ1-3, with TRBD1 matching 8 bases. V gave up 4 bases and J gave up 1 base; unmatched junction bases: 6. CDR3 length equals 16 residues. The germline V gene has CDR1 SGHVS and CDR2 FNYEAQ. Here the CDR3 DNA reads TGTGCCAGCAGCTCCGCCAGGGGGCGGTCTGGAAACACCATATATTTT. It codes for CASSSARGRSGNTIYF.

The rearrangement links TRBV5-4 to TRBJ2-3, with D perhaps matching TRBD2 (7 bases). This CDR3 is built from 16 residues. Germline V gene lookup returns CDR1 SGHNT and CDR2 YYREEE (reference sequence). V was pared by 0 bases and J by 3 bases, with 14 bases between. The CDR3 DNA reads as TGTGCCAGCAGCTTGGTAGGGGGAGGGCCGACAGATACGCAGTATTTT. The encoded protein is CASSLVGGGPTDTQYF.

The rearrangement joins TRBV27 to TRBJ1-2; D may be TRBD1 (5 bases). The CDR3 has 12 residues. V shed 9 bases and J shed 8 bases, with 16 bases lying between them. Germline loops: CDR1 MNHEY, CDR2 SMNVEV (reference sequence). CDR3 loop: CASTTQGVGYTF. The CDR3 DNA follows: TGTGCCAGTACTACCCAGGGCGTCGGCTACACCTTC.

The chain recombines TRBV28 with TRBJ1-4, with D maybe TRBD1 (6 bases). The germline CDR1 and CDR2 sequences are MDHEN and SYDVKM. Trimming took off 6 bases at V and 6 bases at J, with 17 bases between the two ends. This CDR3 contains 15 residues. The CDR3 spells CASSLTQGVHEKLFF. CDR3 in DNA: TGTGCCAGCAGCTTAACACAGGGCGTTCATGAAAAACTGTTTTTT.

The V gene is TRBV19, the J gene TRBJ2-1; TRBD1 might be the D (7 bases). CDR1 is LNHDA, CDR2 SQIVND, per germline (reference sequence). With 3 bases removed from V and 4 bases from J, the gap between germline ends came to 19 bases. The length of the CDR3 is 17 residues. In DNA form, the CDR3 reads TGTGCCAGTAGTATCCCCCCCGGCAGGGGGAGGTACAATGAGCAGTTCTTC. It yields the protein CASSIPPGRGRYNEQFF.

V gene TRBV2 combines with J gene TRBJ2-7, with 8 bases lining up with TRBD1. This CDR3 spans 12 amino acids. The junction had 0 bases not matched to a gene; V was cut back by 6 bases and J by 2 bases. Per the germline V gene, CDR1 is SNHLY and CDR2 is FYNNEI. CDR3 sequence (DNA): TGTGCCAGCAGGGACAGGGCCTACGAGCAGTACTTC. Translated, it gives CASRDRAYEQYF.

V and J are TRBV9 and TRBJ1-2, with D perhaps matching TRBD1 (5 bases). The V gene's germline CDR1 is SGDLS and CDR2 YYNGEE. This CDR3 has 14 amino acids. V lost 0 bases, J lost 5 bases, and 11 bases lay in between. The CDR3 reads CASSVGTGGYGYTF. CDR3 coding DNA: TGTGCCAGCAGCGTAGGGACGGGGGGGTATGGCTACACCTTC.

This chain joins TRBV19 and TRBJ1-2, with D unresolved. The V gene's germline CDR1 is LNHDA and CDR2 SQIVND (reference sequence). This CDR3 is built from 13 residues. Trimming shortened V by 0 bases and J by 10 bases, and 12 bases separated the two germline ends. CDR3 in amino acids: CASSIEPTDSYTF. The CDR3 DNA reads as TGTGCCAGTAGTATAGAACCTACCGATTCCTACACCTTC. The complete variable domain, with remaining parts taken from reference TRBV19 and TRBJ1-2, reads DGGITQSPKYLFRKEGQNVTLSCEQNLNHDAMYWYRQDPGQGLRLIYYSQIVNDFQKGDIAEGYSVSREKKESFPLTVTSAQKNPTAFYLCASSIEPTDSYTFGSGTRLTVV.

The CDR3 DNA is TGTGCCTGGAGTATGGGGGGGGGTTCCTACGAGCAGTACTTC. Protein product: CAWSMGGGSYEQYF. This rearrangement joins TRBV30 to TRBJ2-7; 7 nucleotides match TRBD2. CDR1 GTSNPN and CDR2 SVGIG come from the germline V gene (reference sequence). The CDR3 runs to 14 residues. V was pared by 2 bases and J by 1 base, with 5 bases of the junction left unmatched.

This chain links TRBV6-1 with TRBJ2-7; no definite D call. Germline V gene data show CDR1 as MNHNS and CDR2 as SASEGT. The CDR3 length is 13 residues. With 6 bases removed from V and 0 bases from J, the gap between germline ends came to 9 bases. CDR3 sequence (DNA): TGTGCCAGCAGGGAGACCAGCTCCTACGAGCAGTACTTC. Its protein is CASRETSSYEQYF.

The chain is built from TRBV5-1 and TRBJ1-2, with 11 bases aligning to TRBD1. V shed 4 bases, J shed 4 bases, and the junction held 12 bases outside the gene matches. Germline CDR1 is SGHRS and CDR2 is YFSETQ. The CDR3 is 17 amino acids. DNA of the CDR3: TGCGCCAGCAGCGATCGGGACAGGGGGGGGATTGGCTATGGCTACACCTTC. Translation: CASSDRDRGGIGYGYTF.

The V gene is TRBV5-1, the J gene TRBJ2-7; D is possibly TRBD2 (6 bases). V was clipped by 3 bases and J by 6 bases, with 10 bases between them. CDR1 is SGHRS, CDR2 YFSETQ, per germline. CDR3 size: 12 residues. The CDR3 bases are TGCGCCAGCAGCTCAAACGGGGGCGAGCAGTACTTC. Translation: CASSSNGGEQYF.

V and J are TRBV19 and TRBJ2-3; TRBD2 is a possible D gene (6 bases). V lost 8 bases, J lost 0 bases, and 15 bases lay in between. Germline values: CDR1 LNHDA, CDR2 SQIVND (reference sequence). The CDR3 extends over 15 amino acids. The CDR3 reads CASRHGGSSTDTQYF. CDR3 sequence (DNA): TGTGCCAGTCGACATGGGGGGTCTAGCACAGATACGCAGTATTTT.

V gene TRBV7-8 combines with J gene TRBJ2-5, with D tentatively TRBD2 (7 bases). Germline V CDR1 and CDR2: SGHVS, FQNEAQ. The V end lost 4 bases, the J end lost 5 bases, and 20 bases lay between the germline ends. The CDR3 is 16 residues long. The CDR3 DNA sequence: TGTGCCAGCAGCTACCGGGGGGCGGGAGTAGGGGAGACCCAGTACTTC. As protein: CASSYRGAGVGETQYF.

This clone was seen just once. The DNA of the CDR3 is TGTGCCAGCAGCTCCTACCGGGACTCAGGCTCCTACGAGCAGTACTTC. Translated, it gives CASSSYRDSGSYEQYF. The chain carries TRBV11-2 and TRBJ2-7, with D perhaps TRBD2 (6 bases). The ends were cut back, 4 bases at V and 0 bases at J, with 16 bases in the middle. CDR1 and CDR2 from the germline V gene are SGHAT and FQNNGV. The CDR3 extends over 16 amino acids.

The J gene is TRBJ1-2, the V gene TRBV7-6; no reliable D call. This CDR3 contains 13 residues. Deletions cut 5 bases from V and 2 bases from J, with 9 bases between. Germline V gene sequence: CDR1 SGHVS, CDR2 FNYEAQ. The CDR3 loop reads CASSPAGNYGYTF. The CDR3 DNA follows: TGTGCCAGCAGCCCAGCCGGGAACTATGGCTACACCTTC.

Written as DNA, the CDR3 is TGTGCCAGCAGCAACTGGACAGGGAACACCGGGGAGCTGTTTTTT. Encoded protein: CASSNWTGNTGELFF. The chain carries TRBV28 and TRBJ2-2; 7 bases align to TRBD1. J was trimmed by 1 base and V by 6 bases; bases with no gene match: 5. Germline assignment: CDR1 MDHEN and CDR2 SYDVKM. The CDR3 length is 15 residues. Complete variable domain (other parts from reference TRBV28 and TRBJ2-2): DVKVTQSSRYLVKRTGEKVFLECVQDMDHENMFWYRQDPGLGLRLIYFSYDVKMKEKGDIPEGYSVSREKKERFSLILESASTNQTSMYLCASSNWTGNTGELFFGEGSRLTVL.

This clone has a single count. The rearrangement joins TRBV5-1 to TRBJ2-1; D is undetermined. The CDR3 loop spans 14 amino acids. The V gene lost 0 bases and the J gene lost 4 bases, with 8 bases spanning the gap. The germline gives CDR1 SGHRS, CDR2 YFSETQ. The CDR3: CASSLVTLYNEQFF. DNA for the CDR3: TGCGCCAGCAGCTTGGTGACTCTTTACAATGAGCAGTTCTTC.

A single count supports this clone. The chain joins TRBV19 to TRBJ2-7; D possibly corresponds to TRBD2 (6 bases). CDR1 is LNHDA, CDR2 SQIVND, per germline (reference sequence). There are 14 residues in the CDR3. The V end lost 5 bases, the J end lost 7 bases, and 18 bases lay between the germline ends. CDR3 bases: TGTGCCAGTAGTTTCGGCGGGACGACGAGGGAGCAGTACTTC. It yields the protein CASSFGGTTREQYF.

V and J are TRBV28 and TRBJ1-4; a weak D match, TRBD1 (6 bases). From germline, CDR1 is MDHEN and CDR2 SYDVKM. V was clipped by 5 bases and J by 8 bases, with 18 bases between them. The CDR3 contains 15 residues. CDR3 DNA: TGTGCCAGCAGTCTCGACAGGATATGGGGAGAAAAACTGTTTTTT. Translated, it gives CASSLDRIWGEKLFF.

The chain links TRBV27 to TRBJ1-1, with TRBD1 as a possible D gene (6 bases). The germline gives CDR1 MNHEY, CDR2 SMNVEV (reference sequence). CDR3 size: 14 residues. Trimming left V 3 bases short and J 4 bases short, with 12 bases between. DNA for the CDR3: TGTGCCAGCAGTTTCCAGGGGTGGCTCACTGAAGCTTTCTTT. The encoded protein is CASSFQGWLTEAFF.

The rearrangement joins TRBV19 to TRBJ2-3, with 10 bases that match TRBD1. Germline CDR1 and CDR2: LNHDA and SQIVND (reference sequence). J was trimmed by 1 base and V by 3 bases; bases with no gene match: 13. There are 19 residues in the CDR3. CDR3 sequence (DNA): TGTGCCAGTAGTATCCACTGGACAGGGGGTGATTCTGGCACAGATACGCAGTATTTT. Amino acid sequence: CASSIHWTGGDSGTDTQYF.

The chain recombines TRBV4-1 with TRBJ2-1; TRBD2 might be the D (7 bases). Trimming left V 1 base short and J 9 bases short, with 10 bases between. Germline assignment: CDR1 MGHRA and CDR2 YSYEKL. CDR3 length: 13 residues. CDR3 amino acids: CASSQGGGIEQFF. CDR3 in DNA: TGCGCCAGCAGCCAAGGGGGGGGCATTGAGCAGTTCTTC.